This TCR beta chain was profiled in a study of identical twins (dated by TCRdb to the mid-2010s). Background for the entire study: To test whether fetal clonotypes persist, this study deep-sequenced TCR alpha and beta repertoires from monozygotic twins, from unrelated adults of various ages, and from cord blood. To rule out contamination, replicate twin experiments were performed at different times with different library preparation protocols. What the work shows at the level of the full study, not this receptor alone: Because the same donors could not be followed over many years, the conclusions relied on cross-sectional statistical analysis. Fewer insertions were carried by abundant cord blood beta clonotypes, a similar but weaker trend appeared in young adult naive repertoires, and no such trend appeared in memory repertoires. Compared with coincidental sharing between unrelated individuals, out-of-frame TCR alpha sequences shared between twins showed an excess of sequences with low generation probability. Invariant T cells such as MAIT and iNKT could partly confound zero-insertion analyses, although diverse VJ usage argued against such confounding for most clonotypes. In beta out-of-frame sequences, excess twin sharing was weaker, because having fewer shared sequences lowered the signal-to-noise ratio. Recombination models systematically underestimated out-of-frame TCR alpha sharing in monozygotic twins but agreed with sharing between unrelated individuals.

Trimming costs V 3 bases and J 4 bases, and their ends lie 9 bases apart. The CDR1 and CDR2 encoded by the germline V gene (reference sequence) are MNHEY and SMNVEV. The CDR3 runs 13 amino acids, cysteine and phenylalanine included. Only CDR3 DNA is held: 39 bases, read in frame from base 1. All donors were healthy Caucasians. Three pairs of female monozygotic twins, all aged roughly 18 to 29 years, were included in the twin cohort. CD4+ and CD8+ T cell populations were isolated with positive isolation kits from Invitrogen. This clonotype appeared a few times. Its antigen specificity is not known. It has no much larger one-base neighbor in the sample; base qualities were not kept. Libraries were built with 5' RACE. Sequencing instrument: Illumina HiSeq 2000. Template switching introduced a universal primer binding site; the final cDNA contained a unique molecular identifier, enabling accurate counting of TCR cDNA molecules. First-strand cDNA for TCR alpha and beta chains was synthesized from specific primers in the conserved constant-segment region. To control for contamination, each cDNA library was double barcoded with a SMART-Mk sample barcode plus Illumina barcodes. TruSeq adapter sequences along with Illumina sample barcodes were introduced in two successive PCR steps. Sequencing of the TCR alpha and beta cDNA libraries was done on the Illumina HiSeq platform using custom primers. The published analysis was carried out like this. MiGEC was used to process raw reads and extract unique molecular identifiers, and MiXCR was used to find CDR3 positions. For each individual, recombination models were inferred using an EM algorithm with the repgenHMM and IGoR tools. The analysis of shared clonotypes was done with the tcR package in R, with sharing normalized by the product of cloneset sizes. To study raw recombination without the effects of thymic and clonal selection, out-of-frame nonproductive sequences were analyzed. TCRdb reprocessing: public reads trimmed at Q25 with fastp, clones called with MiXCR, in-frame beta chains kept. Rows matching on CDR3 protein sequence are summarized as one entry with the most common DNA and genes. TCRdb, rather than the study authors, made the V and J calls. This sample has 510,000 or so distinct CDR3 sequences in its table, and roughly 15% of those were observed once. The ten most abundant clones make up 0.35% to 0.45% of the sample.

Separately, the same data were catalogued under a study of yellow fever vaccine responses in identical twins. As the second paper documents: The T cell response to vaccination in identical twins was reported by the authors to appear partly convergent and partly personalized. Focusing on identical twins, the study followed the T cell clones that responded to the vaccine, and did so with precision.

The source material was CD4+ T cells sorted from blood. This receptor was taken from a woman aged 18-29 years in good health. This chain joins TRBV27 to TRBJ2-5, and TRBD1 may be the D gene, going by 6 matching bases. The CDR3 has the sequence CASSFLQGETQYF. The DNA sequence reads TGTGCCAGCAGTTTTTTACAGGGAGAGACCCAGTACTTC.